Listed below are T cell receptor beta chains from one sample, sequenced in a study of blood T cell repertoires in COVID-19. The method was immunoSEQ multiplex PCR; TCRdb's version includes in-frame clones alone and lacks a portion of them. The table includes around 200,000 clones, 83% detected once. Sequencing was carried out using peripheral blood. These receptor sequences come from a man in his forties or fifties with active or convalescent COVID-19. Each CDR3 is given with its conserved first and last residue. The D gene is left open where the match is weak. Clone sizes are given selectively: once, few, many, or a class where the clone is expanded.

NA,NA,TRBJ1-1,TRBV9,CASSVARGGGKAFF,TGTGCCAGCAGCGTAGCTAGGGGGGGCGGAAAAGCTTTCTTT
few,NA,TRBJ1-5,TRBV5-8,CASSLGGISNQPQHF,TGTGCCAGCAGCTTGGGAGGGATTAGCAATCAGCCCCAGCATTTT
NA,NA,TRBJ1-4,TRBV5-1,CASRPGIRSANEKLFF,TGCGCCAGCAGGCCTGGCATCAGGTCCGCAAATGAAAAACTGTTTTTT
NA,TRBD1,TRBJ1-6,TRBV19,CASRDRGNSPLHF,TGTGCCAGTAGGGACAGGGGTAATTCACCCCTCCACTTT
NA,NA,TRBJ1-3,TRBV11-2,CASSGLGNTIYF,TGTGCCAGCAGCGGACTCGGAAACACCATATATTTT
NA,TRBD1,TRBJ1-2,TRBV5-4,CASSLDRGRGGYTF,TGTGCCAGCAGCTTGGACAGGGGGCGCGGAGGCTACACCTTC
few,TRBD2,TRBJ2-3,TRBV5-4,CASIASGGTDTQYF,TGTGCCAGCATCGCTAGCGGGGGTACAGATACGCAGTATTTT
few,NA,TRBJ2-1,TRBV6-5,CASTTSFEGEQFF,TGTGCCAGCACTACTAGCTTCGAAGGTGAGCAGTTCTTC
NA,TRBD1,TRBJ1-2,TRBV19,CASCLNRGHGYTF,TGTGCCAGCTGCCTGAACAGGGGGCATGGCTACACCTTC
NA,NA,TRBJ2-7,TRBV5-1,CASSLGQNYEQYF,TGCGCCAGCAGCTTGGGACAGAACTACGAGCAGTACTTC
NA,TRBD2,TRBJ2-3,TRBV5-1,CASSLGLAGVRTDTQYF,TGCGCCAGCAGCTTAGGACTAGCGGGAGTGCGCACAGATACGCAGTATTTT
NA,TRBD1,TRBJ1-2,TRBV11-1,CASSPGDSTNYGYTF,TGTGCCAGCAGCCCTGGGGACAGCACTAACTATGGCTACACCTTC
NA,TRBD2,TRBJ2-7,TRBV27,CASSRMTSGGYDEQYF,TGTGCCAGCAGTCGAATGACTAGCGGGGGTTACGACGAGCAGTACTTC
NA,TRBD1,TRBJ1-2,TRBV28,CASRPFRTGSYGYTF,TGTGCCAGCAGACCATTTCGGACAGGGAGCTATGGCTACACCTTC
NA,NA,TRBJ1-2,TRBV4-1,CASSQDRSGVGYTF,TGCGCCAGCAGCCAAGACCGGTCCGGGGTTGGCTACACCTTC
few,TRBD1,TRBJ2-7,TRBV6-5,CASTPGQGADYEQYF,TGTGCCAGCACCCCAGGACAGGGGGCTGACTACGAGCAGTACTTC
few,TRBD1,TRBJ1-1,TRBV30,CALQRDRGTEAFF,TGTGCCTTACAACGGGACAGGGGCACTGAAGCTTTCTTT
NA,NA,TRBJ1-1,TRBV10-3,CAIAPGPVNTEAFF,TGTGCCATAGCTCCAGGGCCCGTGAACACTGAAGCTTTCTTT
NA,TRBD2,TRBJ2-3,TRBV6-5,CASSSGLVYPTQYF,TGTGCCAGCAGTTCGGGACTAGTCTACCCAACGCAGTATTTT
NA,NA,TRBJ2-5,TRBV7-6,CASSPWPGGETQYF,TGTGCCAGCAGCCCCTGGCCGGGTGGGGAGACCCAGTACTTC
NA,TRBD1,TRBJ1-1,TRBV10-3,CAISGDRGAEAFF,TGTGCCATCAGTGGGGACAGGGGAGCTGAAGCTTTCTTT
NA,TRBD1,TRBJ1-5,TRBV7-2,CASSLAGTARSPQHF,TGTGCCAGCAGCTTAGCTGGGACAGCTCGTTCTCCCCAGCATTTT
NA,TRBD2,TRBJ2-2,TRBV3-1/TRBV3-2,CASFTLAGTTGELFF,TGTGCCAGCTTCACACTAGCGGGGACCACCGGGGAGCTGTTTTTT
few,NA,TRBJ2-7,TRBV5-1,CASSLGRGEQYF,TGCGCCAGCAGCTTGGGCCGGGGCGAGCAGTACTTC
NA,NA,TRBJ2-4,TRBV27,CASSLNRGRVKNIQYF,TGTGCCAGCAGTTTAAATCGTGGCAGGGTCAAAAACATTCAGTACTTC
few,TRBD2,TRBJ2-3,TRBV24-1,CATSTSGGADTQYF,TGTGCCACTTCGACTAGCGGGGGAGCAGATACGCAGTATTTT
NA,TRBD1,TRBJ1-3,TRBV6-5,CASSPTGAGNTIYF,TGTGCCAGCAGTCCTACAGGGGCTGGAAACACCATATATTTT
NA,TRBD1,TRBJ1-1,TRBV4-1,CASSQAQGVFQAFF,TGCGCCAGCAGCCAGGCTCAGGGGGTGTTTCAAGCTTTCTTT
NA,NA,TRBJ1-3,TRBV5-8,CASSLAHSGNTIYF,TGTGCCAGCAGCTTGGCCCACTCTGGAAACACCATATATTTT
NA,NA,TRBJ2-7,TRBV5-1,CASSPGSINYEQYF,TGCGCCAGCAGCCCCGGGTCCATAAACTACGAGCAGTACTTC
NA,TRBD1,TRBJ2-7,TRBV5-8,CASSRLDRYYEQYF,TGTGCCAGCAGCCGCCTGGACAGGTACTACGAGCAGTACTTC
NA,TRBD1,TRBJ2-1,TRBV6-1,CATNRGSYNEQFF,TGTGCCACCAACAGGGGCTCCTACAATGAGCAGTTCTTC
NA,NA,TRBJ2-1,TRBV14,CASSQDRGGPSLDEQFF,TGTGCCAGCAGCCAAGATAGGGGGGGACCGTCCTTGGATGAGCAGTTCTTC
NA,NA,TRBJ1-5,TRBV24-1,CATSDSGVFNQPQHF,TGTGCCACCAGTGACTCTGGAGTCTTCAATCAGCCCCAGCATTTT
NA,TRBD1,TRBJ1-2,TRBV11-2,CASSLDRESYGYTF,TGTGCCAGCAGCCTTGACAGGGAGAGCTATGGCTACACCTTC
NA,NA,TRBJ1-2,TRBV12-5,CASGLGKGGFPYGYTF,TGTGCTAGTGGTTTGGGAAAGGGAGGATTTCCTTATGGCTACACCTTC
NA,NA,TRBJ1-1,TRBV9,CASSVEGGMGDTEAFF,TGTGCCAGCAGCGTAGAAGGGGGAATGGGAGATACTGAAGCTTTCTTT
NA,NA,TRBJ2-5,TRBV4-2,CASSQDLSETQYF,TGTGCCAGCAGCCAAGACCTTTCAGAGACCCAGTACTTC
NA,NA,TRBJ2-2,TRBV5-1,CASSLDGGDTGELFF,TGCGCCAGCAGCTTAGATGGCGGGGACACCGGGGAGCTGTTTTTT
NA,TRBD2,TRBJ2-1,TRBV14,CASSPVTSGGHNEQFF,TGTGCCAGCAGCCCCGTGACTAGCGGGGGCCATAATGAGCAGTTCTTC
NA,NA,TRBJ1-2,TRBV30,CAWSWTGTQANYGYTF,TGTGCCTGGAGTTGGACCGGGACACAAGCTAACTATGGCTACACCTTC
NA,TRBD1,TRBJ1-5,TRBV19,CASSSGQGASYSNQPQHF,TGTGCCAGTAGTAGCGGACAGGGGGCTTCCTATAGCAATCAGCCCCAGCATTTT
NA,NA,TRBJ2-4,TRBV10-3,CAISEGDKLAKNIQYF,TGTGCCATCAGTGAAGGGGACAAGCTAGCCAAAAACATTCAGTACTTC
NA,TRBD1,TRBJ2-7,TRBV28,CASSRDRVMVEQYF,TGTGCCAGCAGCCGGGACAGGGTAATGGTCGAGCAGTACTTC
NA,NA,TRBJ1-6,TRBV24-1,CATSDFGTRRAKSNSPLHF,TGTGCCACCAGTGATTTCGGCACGCGGAGGGCTAAGTCGAATTCACCCCTCCACTTT
NA,TRBD1,TRBJ1-2,TRBV19,CASRDGTGDGYTF,TGTGCCAGTAGGGACGGGACAGGGGACGGCTACACCTTC
few,TRBD1,TRBJ1-2,TRBV10-2,CASSDGAGDRHNYGYTF,TGCGCCAGCAGTGATGGGGCCGGGGACAGGCATAACTATGGCTACACCTTC
few,TRBD1,TRBJ1-5,TRBV4-3,CASSQDGTGNQPQHF,TGCGCCAGCAGCCAAGATGGGACAGGGAATCAGCCCCAGCATTTT
NA,NA,TRBJ1-6,TRBV19,CASSWYGVSGPSPLHF,TGTGCCAGTAGTTGGTACGGGGTTTCGGGCCCTTCACCCCTCCACTTT
NA,NA,TRBJ2-7,TRBV28,CASSLDSSYEQYF,TGTGCCAGCAGTTTAGACAGCTCCTACGAGCAGTACTTC
NA,NA,TRBJ2-1,TRBV28,CASRKRKFF,TGTGCCAGCAGAAAGCGGAAGTTCTTC
many,NA,TRBJ1-3,TRBV6-1,CASSEGGRGSGNTIYF,TGTGCCAGCAGTGAAGGGGGCAGGGGTTCTGGAAACACCATATATTTT
few,NA,TRBJ1-2,TRBV2,CASSATVNNYGYTF,TGTGCCAGCAGCGCGACAGTTAACAACTATGGCTACACCTTC
NA,NA,TRBJ2-7,TRBV28,CASTLGQITYEQYF,TGTGCCAGCACCCTTGGACAGATAACCTACGAGCAGTACTTC
once,TRBD1,TRBJ2-7,TRBV27,CASSSLDREIYEQYF,TGTGCCAGCAGTTCCCTAGACAGGGAGATTTACGAGCAGTACTTC
NA,NA,TRBJ1-5,TRBV19,CASSIGWANQPQHF,TGTGCCAGTAGTATAGGGTGGGCTAATCAGCCCCAGCATTTT
NA,NA,TRBJ2-3,TRBV4-1,CASSQDGRAGLTDTQYF,TGCGCCAGCAGCCAAGACGGTAGAGCGGGCCTAACAGATACGCAGTATTTT
NA,NA,TRBJ1-4,TRBV7-9,CASSLVSNEKLFF,TGTGCCAGCAGCTTAGTGAGTAATGAAAAACTGTTTTTT
NA,TRBD1,TRBJ1-1,TRBV2,CASRDRVLPEAFF,TGTGCCAGCAGAGACAGGGTGCTCCCTGAAGCTTTCTTT
NA,NA,TRBJ1-1,TRBV30,CAWSLRGGLGTEAFF,TGTGCCTGGAGTCTCCGTGGAGGGCTGGGTACTGAAGCTTTCTTT